The next 25 T cell receptor beta chains were all read from a single sample in a study of blood T cell repertoires in COVID-19. Only in-frame clones appear in the TCRdb table, and some are missing; sequencing was by immunoSEQ multiplex PCR. Counted here are tens of thousands of clones, about 82% occurring once; the ten biggest clones make up about 4.9%. The sample comprised peripheral blood. The receptor source for this set is a man aged 45-65 years with active COVID-19.

The sample holds a few counts of this clone. V is TRBV12-3 or TRBV12-4 and J is TRBJ1-4; no clear D. This CDR3 spans 13 amino acids. V lost 8 bases and J 7 bases, leaving 14 bases between the germline ends. DNA for the CDR3: TGTGCCAGCGTACTTCGGAGGACTGAAAAACTGTTTTTT. This sequence encodes CASVLRRTEKLFF.

J is TRBJ1-1 and V is TRBV5-1, with D perhaps TRBD1 (5 bases). V lost 4 bases and J 1 base, leaving 11 bases between the germline ends. The CDR3 sequence is 14 residues long. The V gene's germline CDR1 is SGHRS and CDR2 YFSETQ. As DNA, the CDR3 is TGCGCCAGCAGCGTGGGCGGGGCGAACACTGAAGCTTTCTTT. Translating it yields CASSVGGANTEAFF. Full variable domain (remainder filled in from reference TRBV5-1 and TRBJ1-1): KAGVTQTPRYLIKTRGQQVTLSCSPISGHRSVSWYQQTPGQGLQFLFEYFSETQRNKGNFPGRFSGRQFSNSRSEMNVSTLELGDSALYLCASSVGGANTEAFFGQGTRLTVV.

J is TRBJ2-1 and V is TRBV6-1; the match to TRBD2 covers 11 bases. The V and J ends lost 3 bases and 6 bases, in that order; junction bases with no gene match: 4. In germline, CDR1 is MNHNS, CDR2 SASEGT. This CDR3 spans 15 amino acids. CDR3: CASSETSGAPNEQFF. CDR3 bases: TGTGCCAGCAGTGAGACTAGCGGGGCGCCCAATGAGCAGTTCTTC.

This chain joins TRBV9 and TRBJ2-5; 7 bases map to TRBD1. Germline CDR1 reads SGDLS; CDR2 reads YYNGEE. This CDR3 is 15 amino acids long. After removal of 0 bases from V and 3 bases from J, the junction contained 5 bases not matched to a gene. The CDR3 reads CASSVAKGQKETQYF. As DNA, the CDR3 is TGTGCCAGCAGCGTAGCAAAGGGACAGAAAGAGACCCAGTACTTC. The full variable domain, in which reference TRBV9 and TRBJ2-5 provide the parts outside the CDR3, is DSGVTQTPKHLITATGQRVTLRCSPRSGDLSVYWYQQSLDQGLQFLIQYYNGEERAKGNILERFSAQQFPDLHSELNLSSLELGDSALYFCASSVAKGQKETQYFGPGTRLLVL.

V and J are TRBV3-1 (or the pseudogene TRBV3-2) and TRBJ1-3; a weak D match, TRBD1 (5 bases). V lost 2 bases and J 4 bases, leaving 15 bases between the germline ends. The CDR3 spans 16 residues. Germline V lookup: CDR1 LGHDT, CDR2 YNNKEL (reference sequence). The CDR3 here is CASSQKDRTLGNTIYF. As DNA, the CDR3 is TGTGCCAGCAGCCAAAAAGACAGAACTCTCGGAAACACCATATATTTT.

The V call is TRBV19, the J call TRBJ2-3; D may be TRBD2 (5 bases). V was trimmed by 5 bases and J by 4 bases, leaving 13 bases between them. Germline V gene lookup returns CDR1 LNHDA and CDR2 SQIVND (reference sequence). This CDR3 is 14 amino acids long. The CDR3 DNA reads as TGTGCCAGTAGTTCAAGATCCGGGGCAGATACGCAGTATTTT. Its protein product is CASSSRSGADTQYF.

The chain is built from TRBV6-2 or TRBV6-3 and TRBJ2-3; 8 nucleotides align to TRBD1. Germline lookup yields CDR1 MNHEY and CDR2 SVGEGT. The CDR3 sequence is 16 residues long. The ends lost 3 bases at V and 4 bases at J; junction bases unmatched: 9. CDR3 DNA: TGTGCCAGCAGTTATATCAGGGGGCGCGTGTCAGATACGCAGTATTTT. The encoded protein is CASSYIRGRVSDTQYF.

V gene TRBV5-1 combines with J gene TRBJ2-2; TRBD1 aligns across 8 bases. Germline trimming cut 0 bases from V and 4 bases from J; bases unmatched to any gene: 2. The germline V gene has CDR1 SGHRS and CDR2 YFSETQ. The CDR3 extends over 15 amino acids. Here the CDR3 DNA reads TGCGCCAGCAGCTTGGACAGGGGGGTCACCGGGGAGCTGTTTTTT. It encodes CASSLDRGVTGELFF.

The DNA of the CDR3 is TGTGCCAGCAGTCGACTAGCCGGAAACACCATATATTTT. As protein: CASSRLAGNTIYF. This sequence joins TRBV6-5 and TRBJ1-3; D ambiguous. Per germline, CDR1 MNHEY and CDR2 SVGAGI. This CDR3 is 13 amino acids long. Trimming shortened V by 5 bases and J by 4 bases, and 9 bases separated the two germline ends.

The chain couples TRBV7-9 to TRBJ2-7; 11 nucleotides line up with TRBD2. Per the germline V gene, CDR1 is SEHNR and CDR2 is FQNEAQ (reference sequence). CDR3 length equals 15 residues. Trimming at V came to 5 bases and at J to 0 bases, leaving 3 bases not matched to a gene. The CDR3 coding sequence is TGTGCCAGCAGCCCCGGGACTAGCGGCTCCTACGAGCAGTACTTC. Translating it yields CASSPGTSGSYEQYF.

This clone was detected only once. This sequence joins TRBV13 and TRBJ2-5; 12 nucleotides align to TRBD2. Germline-derived CDR1 and CDR2 are PRHDT and FYEKMQ (reference sequence). There are 16 residues in the CDR3. Losses at the gene ends were 6 bases for V and 5 bases for J; bases not matched to a gene: 10. This CDR3 reads CASRLTGLAGMETQYF. In DNA form, the CDR3 reads TGTGCCAGCAGATTAACTGGACTAGCGGGAATGGAGACCCAGTACTTC. Looking up the rest from reference TRBV13 and TRBJ2-5 gives the full variable domain: AAGVIQSPRHLIKEKRETATLKCYPIPRHDTVYWYQQGPGQDPQFLISFYEKMQSDKGSIPDRFSAQQFSDYHSELNMSSLELGDSALYFCASRLTGLAGMETQYFGPGTRLLVL.

The chain joins TRBV7-2 to TRBJ2-3, with 9 bases matching TRBD2. J lost 0 bases, V lost 5 bases, and 0 bases had no gene match. Looked up from germline, CDR1 is SGHTA and CDR2 is FQGNSA. The CDR3 extends over 14 amino acids. CDR3 region: CASSTSGSTDTQYF. The CDR3 nucleotides are TGTGCCAGCAGCACTAGCGGGAGCACAGATACGCAGTATTTT.

The chain combines TRBV19 with TRBJ2-5; D perhaps matches TRBD2 (6 bases). CDR3 length: 16 residues. Trimming stripped 5 bases from V and 4 bases from J, with 20 bases between. CDR1 is LNHDA, CDR2 SQIVND, per germline (reference sequence). In DNA form, the CDR3 reads TGTGCCAGTAGTCCCACCCCGTCGACTAGATCAGAGACCCAGTACTTC. Its translation is CASSPTPSTRSETQYF.

The V and J genes are TRBV13 and TRBJ2-5, with 10 bases fitting TRBD2. The length of the CDR3 is 15 residues. Trimming cost V 5 bases and J 5 bases; bases outside gene matches: 8. Germline CDR1 PRHDT, CDR2 FYEKMQ (reference sequence). In DNA, the CDR3 is TGTGCCAGCAGCGGCCGTAGCGGGGGGAGGGAGACCCAGTACTTC. As protein: CASSGRSGGRETQYF. Supplemented by reference TRBV13 and TRBJ2-5, the full variable domain reads AAGVIQSPRHLIKEKRETATLKCYPIPRHDTVYWYQQGPGQDPQFLISFYEKMQSDKGSIPDRFSAQQFSDYHSELNMSSLELGDSALYFCASSGRSGGRETQYFGPGTRLLVL.

As DNA, the CDR3 is TGCAGCGTTGAAGAGGGACAGGGCACGTACGAGCAGTACTTC. Protein product: CSVEEGQGTYEQYF. The chain uses TRBV29-1 and TRBJ2-7; TRBD1 agrees at 9 bases. The V gene end was trimmed by 0 bases and the J gene end by 4 bases; junction bases not matched to a gene: 4. CDR1 and CDR2 (germline): SQVTM, ANQGSEA. The CDR3 is made up of 14 amino acids.

This chain links TRBV5-4 with TRBJ1-1, with TRBD1 identical over 10 bases. This CDR3 is built from 15 residues. With 0 bases clipped from V and 3 bases from J, the junction kept 2 bases outside the gene matches. Germline V gene lookup returns CDR1 SGHNT and CDR2 YYREEE (reference sequence). CDR3 amino acids: CASSLAGQGYTEAFF. DNA for the CDR3: TGTGCCAGCAGCTTGGCGGGACAGGGGTACACTGAAGCTTTCTTT.

V gene TRBV24-1 combines with J gene TRBJ1-2, with a tentative D call TRBD1 (6 bases). The germline V gene encodes CDR1 KGHDR and CDR2 SFDVKD. The germline V and J ends were trimmed by 7 bases and 4 bases, with 15 bases remaining between them. The CDR3 is 14 amino acids. CDR3 sequence: CATSPAGASYGYTF. For the CDR3, the DNA is TGTGCCACCAGCCCCGCAGGGGCTAGCTATGGCTACACCTTC.

The chain joins TRBV2 to TRBJ1-5; possibly TRBD1 for D (5 bases). Germline V gene lookup returns CDR1 SNHLY and CDR2 FYNNEI. V lost 4 bases and J lost 5, with 9 bases in between. This CDR3 contains 13 residues. CDR3 sequence (DNA): TGTGCCAGCAGTGGCGGGGACTATCAGCCCCAGCATTTT. Translated: CASSGGDYQPQHF.

The chain links TRBV11-2 to TRBJ2-7; 14 bases are a match to TRBD2. Germline trimming cut 5 bases from V and 5 bases from J; bases unmatched to any gene: 5. Germline V lookup: CDR1 SGHAT, CDR2 FQNNGV. This CDR3 has 15 amino acids. CDR3 sequence reads: CASSPGTSGSHEQYF. Written as DNA, the CDR3 is TGTGCCAGCAGCCCTGGGACTAGCGGGAGTCACGAGCAGTACTTC.

The count of this clone is one. The V gene is TRBV7-2, the J gene TRBJ2-2; maybe TRBD2 (6 bases). Germline loops: CDR1 SGHTA, CDR2 FQGNSA. CDR3 length: 16 residues. V shed 3 bases and J shed 1 base, with 12 bases lying between them. The CDR3 bases are TGTGCCAGCAGCTTCTGGGGAGGAGGGAACACCGGGGAGCTGTTTTTT. Translated: CASSFWGGGNTGELFF.

The CDR3 spells CASSLTLYEQYF. DNA of the CDR3: TGTGCCAGCAGCTTAACTCTCTACGAGCAGTACTTC. J is TRBJ2-7 and V is TRBV7-9; D gene ambiguous. This CDR3 contains 12 residues. V dropped 2 bases and J dropped 3 bases, with 5 bases sitting between them. The germline CDR1 and CDR2 sequences are SEHNR and FQNEAQ (reference sequence). The entire variable domain, with the rest obtained from reference TRBV7-9 and TRBJ2-7, is as follows: DTGVSQNPRHKITKRGQNVTFRCDPISEHNRLYWYRQTLGQGPEFLTYFQNEAQLEKSRLLSDRFSAERPKGSFSTLEIQRTEQGDSAMYLCASSLTLYEQYFGPGTRLTVT.

This chain uses TRBV9 with TRBJ2-3, with D possibly TRBD2 on 6 matching bases. V shed 3 bases and J shed 2 bases, with 10 bases lying between them. Germline CDR1 and CDR2: SGDLS and YYNGEE. The CDR3 extends over 14 amino acids. DNA for the CDR3: TGTGCCAGCAGCGCCGGACTACTCACAGATACGCAGTATTTT. Translating it yields CASSAGLLTDTQYF.

The genes are TRBV5-1 and TRBJ2-3; TRBD1 might be the D (6 bases). The CDR3 covers 16 residues. Germline V gives CDR1 SGHRS, CDR2 YFSETQ. Trimming cost V 4 bases and J 2 bases, with 17 bases left between them. This CDR3 is CASSTHSRGNTDTQYF. DNA for the CDR3: TGCGCCAGCAGCACCCACTCGAGGGGGAACACAGATACGCAGTATTTT.

This clone was seen a few times. CDR3 DNA sequence: TGTGCCAGCAGTATCCGTGAAAAACTGTTTTTT. Its translation: CASSIREKLFF. The V call is TRBV6-2 or TRBV6-3, the J call TRBJ1-4, with no clear D. The CDR3 covers 11 residues. In germline, CDR1 is MNHEY, CDR2 SVGEGT. The ends were cut back, 5 bases at V and 7 bases at J, with 5 bases in the middle.

The chain has TRBV19 and TRBJ2-1, with 7 bases aligning to TRBD2. CDR3 length: 15 residues. V was clipped by 3 bases and J by 0 bases; unmatched bases: 2. From germline, CDR1 is LNHDA and CDR2 SQIVND (reference sequence). The CDR3 coding sequence is TGTGCCAGTAGTATTCCTAGCGGCTCCTACAATGAGCAGTTCTTC. It specifies CASSIPSGSYNEQFF. Combining the CDR3 with reference TRBV19 and TRBJ2-1 gives the whole variable domain DGGITQSPKYLFRKEGQNVTLSCEQNLNHDAMYWYRQDPGQGLRLIYYSQIVNDFQKGDIAEGYSVSREKKESFPLTVTSAQKNPTAFYLCASSIPSGSYNEQFFGPGTRLTVL.